This is a list of T cell receptor beta chains from one sample in a study of blood T cells in healthy people across ages. TCRdb itself ran the 5' RACE reads through MiXCR, one entry per CDR3 protein. The sample has approximately 2,000,000 distinct CDR3 sequences, about two fifths seen once; the top ten hold 23%. Material for sequencing was blood. The receptors shown here come from a human donor in good health. Each CDR3 is given with its conserved first and last residue. The D gene is left open where the match is weak. Some rows have no size entry. The others give once, few or many, or a class for an expanded clone.

TRBV5-5	.	.	TRBJ2-1	CASSLPGGDEQFF	TGTGCCAGCAGCCTTCCAGGGGGGGATGAGCAGTTCTTC
TRBV6-6	.	.	TRBJ1-5	CASFGLLTNQPQHF	TGTGCCAGCTTCGGACTCCTGACTAATCAGCCCCAGCATTTT
TRBV4-2	few	TRBD2	TRBJ2-3	CASSPGGASGDSSTDTQYF	TGTGCCAGCAGCCCCGGGGGAGCTAGCGGGGACTCTAGCACAGATACGCAGTATTTT
TRBV3-1	once	.	TRBJ2-6	CASSHRPGANVLTF	TGTGCCAGCAGCCATCGTCCTGGGGCCAACGTCCTGACTTTC
TRBV11-2	.	.	TRBJ2-1	CASSDLGGVVNEQFF	TGTGCCAGCAGCGACCTTGGCGGGGTGGTTAATGAGCAGTTCTTC
TRBV24-1	few	.	TRBJ1-2	CATSGDSDGYTF	TGTGCCACCAGTGGGGACTCCGACGGCTACACCTTC
TRBV5-1	.	TRBD1	TRBJ2-6	CASSLQGLAGANVLTF	TGCGCCAGCAGCTTACAGGGGTTGGCTGGGGCCAACGTCCTGACTTTC
TRBV28	few	.	TRBJ2-3	CASSPHGGAHTDTQYF	TGTGCCAGCAGTCCCCACGGCGGGGCGCACACAGATACGCAGTATTTT
TRBV15	.	.	TRBJ1-6	CATSRDRTNNSPLHF	TGTGCCACCAGCAGAGATCGGACAAATAATTCACCCCTCCACTTT
TRBV7-2	many	TRBD2	TRBJ2-5	CASSLGGLGETQYF	TGTGCCAGCAGCTTAGGAGGACTAGGGGAGACCCAGTACTTC
TRBV5-1	once	.	TRBJ1-1	CASSPGTEGTEAFF	TGCGCCAGCAGCCCGGGGACCGAAGGCACTGAAGCTTTCTTT
TRBV4-1	.	TRBD1	TRBJ1-2	CASSQDDRGCYGYTF	TGCGCCAGCAGCCAAGACGACAGGGGTTGCTACGGCTACACCTTC
TRBV20-1	.	.	TRBJ2-5	CSAKLLVGRQETQYF	TGCAGTGCTAAATTACTAGTCGGTCGTCAAGAGACCCAGTACTTC
TRBV15	.	TRBD2	TRBJ2-4	CATSRAGGGENIQYF	TGTGCCACCAGCAGAGCAGGCGGGGGGGAAAACATTCAGTACTTC
TRBV5-1	few	.	TRBJ1-6	CASSWTPSAVNSPLHF	TGCGCCAGCAGCTGGACACCCTCGGCGGTAAATTCACCCCTCCACTTT
TRBV3-1	once	.	TRBJ1-1	CASSNPTGRGLYTEAFF	TGTGCCAGCAGCAATCCGACAGGCCGAGGACTTTATACTGAAGCTTTCTTT
TRBV21-1	.	.	TRBJ1-5	CASWPNYRGYSNQPQHF	TGTGCCAGCTGGCCCAACTACAGGGGCTATAGCAATCAGCCCCAGCATTTT
TRBV28	.	.	TRBJ2-7	CASSPPPGLFSYEQYF	TGTGCCAGCAGTCCCCCCCCAGGGCTCTTCTCCTACGAGCAGTACTTC
TRBV20-1	.	.	TRBJ2-6	CSAAPFRSGANVLTF	TGCAGTGCTGCCCCTTTCCGCTCTGGGGCCAACGTCCTGACTTTC
TRBV20-1	few	TRBD2	TRBJ2-1	CSATRTSGGLDEQFF	TGCAGTGCTACCCGGACTAGCGGGGGGCTCGATGAGCAGTTCTTC
TRBV12-3/TRBV12-4	.	TRBD1	TRBJ1-1	CASSLQGAAEAFF	TGTGCCAGCAGTCTACAGGGGGCGGCTGAAGCTTTCTTT
TRBV27	.	TRBD1	TRBJ2-3	CASSSRTGTTDTQYF	TGTGCCAGCAGTTCGAGGACAGGGACCACAGATACGCAGTATTTT
TRBV4-2	many	TRBD1	TRBJ1-2	CASSQVGAGGEYGYTF	TGTGCCAGCAGCCAAGTCGGGGCAGGGGGAGAGTATGGCTACACCTTC
TRBV5-1	.	TRBD1	TRBJ1-1	CASSETGTGKLTEAFF	TGCGCCAGCAGCGAGACCGGGACAGGGAAACTCACTGAAGCTTTCTTT
TRBV7-2	.	TRBD1	TRBJ1-2	CASSLDLAGGDGYTF	TGTGCCAGCAGCTTAGATTTAGCAGGGGGCGATGGCTACACCTTC
TRBV20-1	.	TRBD1	TRBJ2-7	CSARQTGGSYEQYF	TGCAGTGCTAGGCAGACAGGGGGGTCCTACGAGCAGTACTTC
TRBV28	few	.	TRBJ2-7	CASSHLGTNYEQYF	TGTGCCAGCAGTCACTTAGGGACAAACTACGAGCAGTACTTC
TRBV18	.	.	TRBJ2-3	CASSPDGGDTQYF	TGTGCCAGCTCACCAGACGGAGGAGATACGCAGTATTTT
TRBV20-1	few	TRBD1	TRBJ2-7	CSARPGQISYEQYF	TGCAGTGCTAGGCCGGGACAGATCTCTTACGAGCAGTACTTC
TRBV7-8	few	.	TRBJ2-4	CASSLPRGGLAKNIQYF	TGTGCCAGCAGCTTACCTAGGGGGGGTCTAGCCAAAAACATTCAGTACTTC
TRBV20-1	.	.	TRBJ1-1	CSARWGGVNTEAFF	TGCAGCGCTAGATGGGGCGGAGTGAACACTGAAGCTTTCTTT
TRBV7-8	.	TRBD1	TRBJ2-5	CASSTIPSGTAIQETQYF	TGTGCCAGCAGCACCATACCCTCCGGGACAGCTATTCAAGAGACCCAGTACTTC
TRBV11-3	.	TRBD1	TRBJ2-3	CASSGGRGRDTQYF	TGTGCCAGCAGCGGGGGCAGGGGGCGAGATACGCAGTATTTT
TRBV12-3/TRBV12-4	.	.	TRBJ2-7	CASGSRSFLEQYF	TGTGCCAGCGGATCCAGGAGTTTCCTCGAGCAGTACTTC
TRBV7-2	few	TRBD2	TRBJ2-7	CASSLAAGANEQYF	TGTGCCAGCAGCTTAGCGGCGGGAGCAAACGAGCAGTACTTC
TRBV29-1	.	.	TRBJ1-2	CSVPPPGNYGYTF	TGCAGCGTTCCCCCACCCGGAAACTATGGCTACACCTTC
TRBV29-1	.	TRBD2	TRBJ2-3	CSASPKAGGTDTQYF	TGCAGCGCGTCCCCTAAAGCGGGGGGCACAGATACGCAGTATTTT
TRBV20-1	.	TRBD2	TRBJ2-1	CSARPAGAGGSSEQFF	TGCAGTGCTAGACCCGCGGGGGCGGGGGGGTCTAGTGAGCAGTTCTTC
TRBV5-6	.	.	TRBJ1-4	CASSFAVSTNEKLFF	TGTGCCAGCAGCTTTGCTGTGTCAACTAATGAAAAACTGTTTTTT
TRBV5-1	.	.	TRBJ2-3	CASSLFGGSEGTDTQYF	TGCGCCAGCAGCTTGTTTGGGGGCTCAGAGGGCACAGATACGCAGTATTTT
TRBV10-3	.	TRBD1	TRBJ2-6	CAISSGQGRSGANVLTF	TGTGCCATCAGTTCCGGACAGGGGAGGTCTGGGGCCAACGTCCTGACTTTC
TRBV12-3/TRBV12-4	many	.	TRBJ1-5	CASSRGNQPQHF	TGTGCCAGCAGCCGGGGGAATCAGCCCCAGCATTTT
TRBV7-3	.	.	TRBJ2-3	CASSLGGAWSTDTQYF	TGTGCCAGCAGCCTAGGGGGGGCGTGGAGCACAGATACGCAGTATTTT
TRBV9	.	.	TRBJ1-1	CASSPQVGRTEAFF	TGTGCCAGCAGCCCCCAGGTGGGGCGGACTGAAGCTTTCTTT
TRBV5-6	.	TRBD1	TRBJ2-7	CASSFGTGDLSYEQYF	TGTGCCAGCAGCTTCGGGACAGGCGACCTATCCTACGAGCAGTACTTC
TRBV9	.	TRBD2	TRBJ2-1	CASSVDGLALANEQFF	TGTGCCAGCAGCGTAGATGGACTAGCGTTAGCTAATGAGCAGTTCTTC